Listed below are T cell receptor beta chains from one sample, sequenced in a study of blood T cell repertoires in COVID-19. The method was immunoSEQ multiplex PCR; TCRdb's version includes in-frame clones alone and lacks a portion of them. The sample has some 170,000 clones, roughly 84% seen once. The sample consisted of PBMCs or T cells enriched from blood (not recorded which). The receptors come from a human donor with acute COVID-19. The donor label of this sample is uncertain. CDR3s include the opening cysteine and the closing phenylalanine or tryptophan. D genes are given only for firm matches. Only part of the rows carry a size: once, few, many, or a class if the clone is expanded.

clone_size: NA
d_call: NA
j_call: TRBJ1-1
v_call: TRBV3-1/TRBV3-2
cdr3_aa: CASSQGRGFVRDTEAFF
cdr3_nt: TGTGCCAGCAGCCAGGGCAGGGGTTTTGTTCGGGACACTGAAGCTTTCTTT

clone_size: once
d_call: NA
j_call: TRBJ1-3
v_call: TRBV5-5
cdr3_aa: CASSLAAGRDLSGNTIYF
cdr3_nt: TGTGCCAGCAGCTTGGCGGCGGGAAGAGACCTCTCTGGAAACACCATATATTTT

clone_size: NA
d_call: NA
j_call: TRBJ1-1
v_call: TRBV12-3/TRBV12-4
cdr3_aa: CASSLAGTEAFF
cdr3_nt: TGTGCCAGCAGTTTAGCAGGGACAGAAGCTTTCTTT

clone_size: NA
d_call: TRBD2
j_call: TRBJ2-3
v_call: TRBV6-2/TRBV6-3
cdr3_aa: CASSYLGGGAKDTQYF
cdr3_nt: TGTGCCAGCAGTTACCTTGGCGGGGGGGCAAAGGATACGCAGTATTTT

clone_size: once
d_call: NA
j_call: TRBJ1-1
v_call: TRBV7-9
cdr3_aa: CASSPGGTEAFF
cdr3_nt: TGTGCCAGCAGCCCGGGAGGCACTGAAGCTTTCTTT

clone_size: NA
d_call: NA
j_call: TRBJ1-6
v_call: TRBV5-6
cdr3_aa: CASSLYHSSILNSPLHF
cdr3_nt: TGTGCCAGCAGCTTATATCATTCGTCGATACTCAATTCACCCCTCCACTTT

clone_size: NA
d_call: NA
j_call: TRBJ2-3
v_call: TRBV6-4
cdr3_aa: CASSEGRYTDTQYF
cdr3_nt: TGTGCCAGCAGTGAGGGCAGATACACAGATACGCAGTATTTT

clone_size: NA
d_call: TRBD1
j_call: TRBJ2-5
v_call: TRBV18
cdr3_aa: CASSKTTGGQETQYF
cdr3_nt: TGTGCCAGCTCCAAAACGACAGGGGGCCAAGAGACCCAGTACTTC

clone_size: NA
d_call: TRBD1
j_call: TRBJ1-2
v_call: TRBV11-2
cdr3_aa: CASSLVWAGGNYTF
cdr3_nt: TGTGCCAGCAGCTTAGTGTGGGCAGGGGGTAACTACACCTTC

clone_size: once
d_call: TRBD1
j_call: TRBJ2-2
v_call: TRBV27
cdr3_aa: CASSLLGSGTEYTGELFF
cdr3_nt: TGTGCCAGCAGTTTATTAGGCTCCGGGACAGAGTACACCGGGGAGCTGTTTTTT

clone_size: NA
d_call: NA
j_call: TRBJ1-3
v_call: TRBV10-3
cdr3_aa: CATVGVTGNTIYF
cdr3_nt: TGTGCCACAGTAGGGGTAACTGGAAACACCATATATTTT

clone_size: few
d_call: NA
j_call: TRBJ1-3
v_call: TRBV7-3
cdr3_aa: CASSLGEDGSGNTIYF
cdr3_nt: TGTGCCAGCAGCCTAGGGGAAGATGGCTCTGGAAACACCATATATTTT

clone_size: NA
d_call: NA
j_call: TRBJ2-7
v_call: TRBV21-1
cdr3_aa: CASSKRGDSHLPQSSYEQYF
cdr3_nt: TGTGCCAGCAGCAAGCGGGGGGACAGCCACCTACCTCAGAGCTCCTACGAGCAGTACTTC

clone_size: NA
d_call: TRBD1
j_call: TRBJ1-5
v_call: TRBV2
cdr3_aa: CASSGQGDNQPQHF
cdr3_nt: TGTGCCAGCAGTGGTCAGGGGGATAATCAGCCCCAGCATTTT

clone_size: NA
d_call: TRBD2
j_call: TRBJ2-1
v_call: TRBV27
cdr3_aa: CASTRLAGDLVGEQFF
cdr3_nt: TGTGCCAGCACAAGACTAGCGGGGGACCTCGTAGGTGAGCAGTTCTTC

clone_size: NA
d_call: NA
j_call: TRBJ2-7
v_call: TRBV7-8
cdr3_aa: CASSLDQREQYF
cdr3_nt: TGTGCCAGCAGCTTAGACCAGCGCGAGCAGTACTTC

clone_size: NA
d_call: TRBD1
j_call: TRBJ1-5
v_call: TRBV7-2
cdr3_aa: CASSLRDRGVNQPQHF
cdr3_nt: TGTGCCAGCAGCTTAAGGGACAGGGGGGTCAATCAGCCCCAGCATTTT

clone_size: NA
d_call: NA
j_call: TRBJ2-3
v_call: TRBV19
cdr3_aa: CASSIGSRDTQYF
cdr3_nt: TGTGCCAGTAGTATAGGGTCGCGAGATACGCAGTATTTT

clone_size: NA
d_call: TRBD1
j_call: TRBJ2-2
v_call: TRBV13
cdr3_aa: CASSLPGTGVGELFF
cdr3_nt: TGTGCCAGCAGCCTCCCCGGGACAGGGGTCGGGGAGCTGTTTTTT

clone_size: NA
d_call: NA
j_call: TRBJ1-2
v_call: TRBV19
cdr3_aa: CASRIGSHGYTF
cdr3_nt: TGTGCCAGTAGGATCGGGTCTCACGGCTACACCTTC

clone_size: NA
d_call: TRBD2
j_call: TRBJ2-3
v_call: TRBV27
cdr3_aa: CASSLSLAGTQYF
cdr3_nt: TGTGCCAGCAGTTTATCGTTAGCGGGTACGCAGTATTTT

clone_size: NA
d_call: TRBD1
j_call: TRBJ2-7
v_call: TRBV11-2
cdr3_aa: CASSSVTGVGYEQYF
cdr3_nt: TGTGCCAGCAGCAGTGTCACAGGGGTGGGGTACGAGCAGTACTTC

clone_size: NA
d_call: TRBD1
j_call: TRBJ1-3
v_call: TRBV18
cdr3_aa: CASSPPTWDRGYGNTIYF
cdr3_nt: TGTGCCAGCTCACCACCAACCTGGGACAGGGGCTATGGAAACACCATATATTTT

clone_size: NA
d_call: TRBD1
j_call: TRBJ2-7
v_call: TRBV2
cdr3_aa: CASRVGQGDSEQYF
cdr3_nt: TGTGCCAGCAGGGTGGGACAGGGGGACTCCGAGCAGTACTTC

clone_size: NA
d_call: NA
j_call: TRBJ1-1
v_call: TRBV12-3/TRBV12-4
cdr3_aa: CASSAQMNTEAFF
cdr3_nt: TGTGCCAGCAGCGCACAGATGAACACTGAAGCTTTCTTT

clone_size: NA
d_call: TRBD1
j_call: TRBJ2-5
v_call: TRBV18
cdr3_aa: CASTGGLRETQYF
cdr3_nt: TGTGCCAGCACAGGGGGCCTAAGGGAGACCCAGTACTTC

clone_size: NA
d_call: NA
j_call: TRBJ1-5
v_call: TRBV12-3/TRBV12-4
cdr3_aa: CASSTHEDQPQHF
cdr3_nt: TGTGCCAGCAGTACGCATGAGGATCAGCCCCAGCATTTT

clone_size: NA
d_call: NA
j_call: TRBJ2-4
v_call: TRBV5-8
cdr3_aa: CASSTRPGTKNIQYF
cdr3_nt: TGTGCCAGCAGCACCCGGCCCGGGACCAAAAACATTCAGTACTTC

clone_size: NA
d_call: TRBD1
j_call: TRBJ2-7
v_call: TRBV30
cdr3_aa: CAWSGTGTGGKYEQYF
cdr3_nt: TGTGCCTGGAGTGGGACCGGGACAGGGGGCAAGTACGAGCAGTACTTC

clone_size: NA
d_call: NA
j_call: TRBJ2-3
v_call: TRBV6-1
cdr3_aa: CASSEAPAGTDTQYF
cdr3_nt: TGTGCCAGCAGTGAAGCCCCGGCGGGCACAGATACGCAGTATTTT

clone_size: NA
d_call: TRBD1
j_call: TRBJ1-1
v_call: TRBV7-9
cdr3_aa: CASTSKDRVNTEAFF
cdr3_nt: TGTGCCAGCACCTCCAAGGACAGGGTGAACACTGAAGCTTTCTTT

clone_size: NA
d_call: NA
j_call: TRBJ2-2
v_call: TRBV12-5
cdr3_aa: CASGLVRGGTGELFF
cdr3_nt: TGTGCTAGTGGTTTGGTGCGGGGTGGCACCGGGGAGCTGTTTTTT

clone_size: NA
d_call: NA
j_call: TRBJ1-2
v_call: TRBV7-9
cdr3_aa: CAAMYWTEGYTF
cdr3_nt: TGTGCCGCGATGTACTGGACAGAAGGCTACACCTTC